This note documents a single TCR beta chain sequence. These data belong to a study of patients and donors after allogeneic stem cell transplantation. TCRdb reprocessed the RT-PCR reads with MiXCR, giving one entry per CDR3 protein. The profile shows over 150,000 distinct CDR3 sequences, roughly 31% of them singletons. Trimming took 6 bases from V and 1 from J, leaving 13 bases between them. Germline V gene sequence: CDR1 MNHEY, CDR2 SMNVEV (reference sequence). The CDR3 covers 14 residues. The sample comprised blood, either unsorted or a sorted T cell fraction (not recorded which). The origin of this receptor is a human donor who was either an allogeneic HSCT recipient or a stem cell or donor lymphocyte infusion donor (not recorded which). It is not recorded whose cells these are; they may come from a transplant donor. V and J are TRBV27 and TRBJ2-7; maybe TRBD1 (5 bases). The CDR3 sequence: CASRPREASYEQYF. The CDR3, as DNA: TGTGCCAGCAGGCCCAGGGAAGCGTCCTACGAGCAGTACTTC.